A selection of T cell receptor beta chains follows, all from one sample in a study of T cell repertoires in cytomegalovirus infection. A single record per CDR3 protein comes from TCRdb applying MiXCR to the reads. The table lists about 490,000 distinct CDR3 sequences, approximately 11% of them singletons. The sample taken for sequencing was PBMCs. The receptors derive from a human donor in good health (CMV status not recorded). Some clones in this sample may be carry-over from other donors' samples. The conserved cysteine and the conserved F or W are not part of the CDR3 here. The D gene is left open where the match is weak. Clone size is shown for a subset of rows, as once, few, many or a class of expanded clone.

CDR3,size,length,D,V,J
ASSFNPGQGSGTEAF,many,15,TRBD1,TRBV7-8,TRBJ1-1
SAIGDLSNQPQH,NA,12,NA,TRBV20-1,TRBJ1-5
ASSIRGQNEQF,NA,11,TRBD1,TRBV6-5,TRBJ2-1
ASSSDRGRHEQY,few,12,TRBD1,TRBV5-6,TRBJ2-7
ASSHRGRGQPQH,NA,12,TRBD1,TRBV28,TRBJ1-5
ASSQGPEGSNYGYT,few,14,NA,TRBV4-1,TRBJ1-2
ASSELGADTQY,many,11,NA,TRBV2,TRBJ2-3
ASSLIVLAKNIQY,many,13,NA,TRBV4-1,TRBJ2-4
ASSDSGTGELF,few,11,NA,TRBV12-3/TRBV12-4,TRBJ2-2
ASSLGQPNTEAF,many,12,NA,TRBV12-3/TRBV12-4,TRBJ1-1
ASSTGGAQNTGELF,many,14,TRBD2,TRBV28,TRBJ2-2
ASSPRRVRGGLAGILAKNIQY,many,21,TRBD2,TRBV7-2,TRBJ2-4
ASSSGSYEQY,many,10,NA,TRBV12-3/TRBV12-4,TRBJ2-7
ASSGGTTNTEAF,many,12,NA,TRBV7-9,TRBJ1-1
ASSEGVYEQY,NA,10,NA,TRBV6-1,TRBJ2-7
AISRDREARLAF,few,12,TRBD1,TRBV10-3,TRBJ2-1